The present TCR beta chain was sequenced within a study of T cell responses to AZD1222 COVID-19 vaccine. Findings and limits, study-wide: The study found vaccine-associated CD4 TCRs spanning spike, dominant at 160-218 and 743-854.

Measured with immunoSEQ multiplex PCR; TCRdb has only the in-frame clones, and not every one. The sample contains 90,000 to 150,000 clones, more than 70% of which appear only once. V lost 2 bases, J lost 2 bases, and 16 bases lay in between. The CDR3 is 16 amino acids. Germline V gene lookup returns CDR1 SGHVS and CDR2 FQNEAQ. Worth noting for this clone: Its antigen is still unknown.

V is TRBV7-8 and J is TRBJ2-7; D gene unclear. The receptor was isolated from an adult who received the AZD1222 COVID-19 vaccine. The specimen was peripheral blood, collected 28 days after the second AZD1222 dose. The CDR3 loop is CASSLPNFPGPYEQYF. The DNA for the CDR3 is TGTGCCAGCAGCTTACCGAATTTTCCGGGTCCCTACGAGCAGTACTTC.